The rows below give T cell receptor beta chains drawn from one sample of a study of shared clonotypes between healthy human individuals. Sequencing used immunoSEQ multiplex PCR; TCRdb keeps in-frame clones, though not all of them. The sample has 2 million to 2.5 million clones, around 95% seen once; the top ten hold approximately 0.13%. The sequencing input was naive CD4+ T cells sorted from blood. All receptors derive from a man aged 18 to 30 in good health. Both conserved end residues are part of each CDR3. The D gene is left open where the match is weak. Clone sizes are given selectively: once, few, many, or a class where the clone is expanded.

clone_size	j_call	v_call	d_call	cdr3_aa	cdr3_nt
once	TRBJ2-7	TRBV6-6	TRBD1	CASRRDRGPSYEQYF	TGTGCCAGCAGAAGGGACAGGGGGCCGTCCTACGAGCAGTACTTC
-	TRBJ1-1	TRBV20-1	-	CSARDSAEAFF	TGCAGTGCTAGGGACAGCGCTGAAGCTTTCTTT
-	TRBJ1-1	TRBV6-1	TRBD1	CASRTTGGATEAFF	TGTGCCAGCAGGACTACAGGGGGAGCCACTGAAGCTTTCTTT
-	TRBJ1-2	TRBV5-1	-	CASSADSQRDYGYTF	TGCGCCAGCAGCGCCGACAGCCAGAGGGATTATGGCTACACCTTC
-	TRBJ2-3	TRBV27	-	CASSFWQSDTQYF	TGTGCCAGCAGTTTTTGGCAATCAGATACGCAGTATTTT
-	TRBJ2-5	TRBV11-2	-	CASSLVGGREETQYF	TGTGCCAGCAGCTTAGTCGGGGGGCGGGAAGAGACCCAGTACTTC
-	TRBJ2-7	TRBV2	-	CASSELPPGVSYEQYF	TGTGCCAGCAGTGAACTCCCGCCGGGTGTTTCCTACGAGCAGTACTTC
-	TRBJ2-3	TRBV2	TRBD2	CAGSQLAATDTQYF	TGTGCCGGAAGTCAACTAGCGGCCACAGATACGCAGTATTTT
once	TRBJ2-7	TRBV5-1	TRBD2	CASSLGRLAGAYEQYF	TGCGCCAGCAGCTTGGGGAGACTAGCGGGAGCCTACGAGCAGTACTTC
-	TRBJ1-2	TRBV11-2	-	CASSLDPNYGYTF	TGTGCCAGCAGCTTAGATCCTAACTATGGCTACACCTTC
-	TRBJ1-1	TRBV4-3	-	CASSPHEGTEAFF	TGCGCCAGCAGCCCACACGAGGGAACTGAAGCTTTCTTT
-	TRBJ1-5	TRBV13	-	CASSLGQRRQPQHF	TGTGCCAGCAGCTTAGGCCAGCGTCGGCAGCCCCAGCATTTT
-	TRBJ1-5	TRBV6-6	-	CASSYRGNSNQPQHF	TGTGCCAGCAGTTACCGAGGGAATAGCAATCAGCCCCAGCATTTT
-	TRBJ1-2	TRBV18	-	CASSPVQDINYGYTF	TGTGCCAGCTCACCGGTCCAGGATATTAACTATGGCTACACCTTC
-	TRBJ1-1	TRBV15	-	CATSRGGNTEAFF	TGTGCCACCAGCAGAGGTGGGAACACTGAAGCTTTCTTT
-	TRBJ2-5	TRBV2	-	CASSQGLALETQYF	TGTGCCAGCAGCCAGGGACTTGCCCTGGAGACCCAGTACTTC
-	TRBJ2-3	TRBV10-2	TRBD2	CASSESTRLAGNTDTQYF	TGCGCCAGCAGTGAGTCGACGCGACTAGCGGGCAACACAGATACGCAGTATTTT
-	TRBJ2-1	TRBV18	TRBD1	CASSPRTGDNNEQFF	TGTGCCAGCTCACCTCGGACAGGGGATAACAATGAGCAGTTCTTC
-	TRBJ2-3	TRBV10-2	TRBD2	CASTSSSGRTDTQYF	TGCGCCAGCACTTCGTCTAGCGGCCGCACAGATACGCAGTATTTT
once	TRBJ2-1	TRBV6-5	TRBD2	CASSYSTSGLDEQFF	TGTGCCAGCAGTTACTCGACTAGCGGGCTGGATGAGCAGTTCTTC
-	TRBJ2-2	TRBV5-1	-	CASSLLSASGVAGELFF	TGCGCCAGCAGCTTGCTGTCCGCGTCGGGGGTAGCCGGGGAGCTGTTTTTT
-	TRBJ2-7	TRBV7-2	TRBD2	CASSLAGLAGAYEQYF	TGTGCCAGCAGCTTAGCGGGGCTAGCGGGAGCCTACGAGCAGTACTTC
-	TRBJ1-4	TRBV5-1	-	CASSFGGGMEKLFF	TGCGCCAGCAGCTTCGGGGGAGGCATGGAAAAACTGTTTTTT
-	TRBJ1-3	TRBV10-2	TRBD1	CASSSGTGGSGNTIYF	TGCGCCAGCAGTTCCGGGACAGGGGGCTCTGGAAACACCATATATTTT
-	TRBJ1-3	TRBV7-9	-	CASSLGTGGDWGNTIYF	TGTGCCAGCAGCTTAGGCACGGGCGGGGATTGGGGAAACACCATATATTTT
-	TRBJ2-3	TRBV7-9	TRBD2	CASSHGLAGATDTQYF	TGTGCCAGCAGTCACGGACTAGCGGGGGCCACAGATACGCAGTATTTT
-	TRBJ2-1	TRBV7-3	TRBD2	CASSEGLAGGEQFF	TGTGCCAGCAGCGAGGGACTAGCGGGGGGTGAGCAGTTCTTC
-	TRBJ1-1	TRBV29-1	-	CSVHVQGGTTEAFF	TGCAGCGTTCACGTTCAGGGAGGGACCACTGAAGCTTTCTTT